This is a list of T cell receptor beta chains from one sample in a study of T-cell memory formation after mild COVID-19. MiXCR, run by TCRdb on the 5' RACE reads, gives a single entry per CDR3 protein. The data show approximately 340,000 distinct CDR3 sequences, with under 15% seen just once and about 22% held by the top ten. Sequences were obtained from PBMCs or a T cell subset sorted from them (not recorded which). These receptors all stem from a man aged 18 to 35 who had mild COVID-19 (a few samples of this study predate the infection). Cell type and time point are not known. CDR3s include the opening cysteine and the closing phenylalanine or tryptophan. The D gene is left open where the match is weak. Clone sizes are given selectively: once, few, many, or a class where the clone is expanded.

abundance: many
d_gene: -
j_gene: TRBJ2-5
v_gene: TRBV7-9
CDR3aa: CASSPGGSVETQYF
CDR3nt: TGTGCCAGCAGCCCCGGGGGTAGCGTGGAGACCCAGTACTTC

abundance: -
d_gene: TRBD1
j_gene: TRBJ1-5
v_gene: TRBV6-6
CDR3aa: CASSGNDRVDNQPQHF
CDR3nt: TGTGCCAGCAGTGGCAATGACAGGGTAGACAATCAGCCCCAGCATTTT

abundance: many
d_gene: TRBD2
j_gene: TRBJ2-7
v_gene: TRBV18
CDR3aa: CASSLTSGGAHEQYF
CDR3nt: TGTGCCAGCTCACTAACTAGCGGGGGGGCCCACGAGCAGTACTTC

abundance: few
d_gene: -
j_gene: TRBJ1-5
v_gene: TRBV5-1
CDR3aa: CASSLEGPYSNQPQHF
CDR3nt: TGCGCCAGCAGCTTGGAAGGACCGTATAGCAATCAGCCCCAGCATTTT

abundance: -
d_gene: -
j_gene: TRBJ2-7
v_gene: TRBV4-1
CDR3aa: CASSRVGSSYEQYF
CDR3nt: TGCGCCAGCAGCCGAGTAGGGAGCTCCTACGAGCAGTACTTC

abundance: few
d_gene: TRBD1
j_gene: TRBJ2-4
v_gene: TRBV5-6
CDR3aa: CASSFEGARPFQYF
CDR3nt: TGTGCCAGCAGCTTTGAGGGGGCGCGTCCATTTCAGTACTTC

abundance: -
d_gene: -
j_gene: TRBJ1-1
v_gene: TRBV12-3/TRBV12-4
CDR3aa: CASSWRGLKRNTEAFF
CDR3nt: TGTGCCAGCAGTTGGCGGGGGCTAAAGAGGAACACTGAAGCTTTCTTT

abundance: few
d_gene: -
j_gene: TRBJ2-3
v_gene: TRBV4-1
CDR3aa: CASSPDRDTDEYF
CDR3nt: TGCGCCAGCAGCCCCGACCGGGACACCGACGAGTATTTT

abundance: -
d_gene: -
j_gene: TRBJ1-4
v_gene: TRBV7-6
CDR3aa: CASSLSGGIANEKLFF
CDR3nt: TGTGCCAGCAGCTTAAGCGGGGGCATTGCTAATGAAAAACTGTTTTTT

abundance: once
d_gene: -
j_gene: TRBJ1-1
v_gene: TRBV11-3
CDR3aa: CASSLQAGVGEAFF
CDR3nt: TGTGCCAGCAGCTTACAGGCGGGGGTCGGAGAAGCTTTCTTT

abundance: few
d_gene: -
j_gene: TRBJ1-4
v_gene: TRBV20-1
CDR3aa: CSARDLEEDEKLFF
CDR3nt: TGCAGTGCTAGAGATCTTGAGGAAGATGAAAAACTGTTTTTT

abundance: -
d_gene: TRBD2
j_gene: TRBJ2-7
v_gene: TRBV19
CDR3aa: CARRLAGSYEQYF
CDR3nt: TGTGCCAGGAGACTAGCGGGCTCCTACGAGCAGTACTTC

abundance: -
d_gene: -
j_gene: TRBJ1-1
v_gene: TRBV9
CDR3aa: CASSVRYMGEAFF
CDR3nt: TGTGCCAGCAGCGTCCGTTACATGGGTGAAGCTTTCTTT

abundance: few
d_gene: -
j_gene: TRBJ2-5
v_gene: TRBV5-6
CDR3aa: CASSSPYGEETQYF
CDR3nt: TGTGCCAGCAGCTCCCCCTACGGGGAGGAGACCCAGTACTTC

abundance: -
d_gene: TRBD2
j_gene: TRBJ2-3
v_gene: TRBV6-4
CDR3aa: CASSDWLAGITDTQYF
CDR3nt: TGTGCCAGCAGTGACTGGTTAGCGGGGATTACAGATACGCAGTATTTT

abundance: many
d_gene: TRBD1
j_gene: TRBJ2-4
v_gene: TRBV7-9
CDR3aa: CASSLGTGKNIQYF
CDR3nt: TGTGCCAGCAGCCTAGGGACAGGGAAAAACATTCAGTACTTC

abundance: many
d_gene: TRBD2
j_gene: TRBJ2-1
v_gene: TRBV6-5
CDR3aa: CASTSGLHNEQFF
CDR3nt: TGTGCCAGCACGTCGGGACTACACAATGAGCAGTTCTTC

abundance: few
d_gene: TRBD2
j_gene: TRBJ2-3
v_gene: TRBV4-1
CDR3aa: CASSQPLAGAFLRADTQYF
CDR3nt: TGCGCCAGCAGCCAGCCGCTAGCGGGGGCCTTCCTCCGAGCAGATACGCAGTATTTT

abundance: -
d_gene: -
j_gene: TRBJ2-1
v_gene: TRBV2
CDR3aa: CASRGEGEQFF
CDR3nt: TGTGCCAGCAGGGGAGAAGGTGAGCAGTTCTTC

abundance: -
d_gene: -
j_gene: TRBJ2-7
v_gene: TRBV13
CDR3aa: CASSDSRQQYF
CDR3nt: TGTGCCAGCAGCGATTCCCGACAGCAGTACTTC

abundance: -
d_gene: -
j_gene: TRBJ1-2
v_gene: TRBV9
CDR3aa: CASSPGVGERGYGYTF
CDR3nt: TGTGCCAGCAGCCCAGGGGTAGGGGAGAGGGGCTACGGCTACACCTTC

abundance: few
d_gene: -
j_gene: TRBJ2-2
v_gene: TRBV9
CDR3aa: CASSQGTGTNTGELFF
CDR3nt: TGTGCCAGCAGCCAGGGAACGGGGACGAACACCGGGGAGCTGTTTTTT

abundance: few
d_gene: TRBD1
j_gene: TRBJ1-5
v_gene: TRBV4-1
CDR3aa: CASSQPGQGASQPQHF
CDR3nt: TGCGCCAGCAGCCAACCGGGACAGGGGGCGTCTCAGCCCCAGCATTTT

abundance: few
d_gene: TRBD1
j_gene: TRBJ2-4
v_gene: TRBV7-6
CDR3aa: CASSLICSGQGRNIQYF
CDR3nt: TGTGCCAGCAGCTTAATCTGCAGCGGACAGGGCAGAAACATTCAGTACTTC

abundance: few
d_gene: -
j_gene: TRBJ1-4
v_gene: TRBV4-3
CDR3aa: CASSHAQNSNEKLFF
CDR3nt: TGCGCCAGCAGCCACGCACAGAACAGTAATGAAAAACTGTTTTTT

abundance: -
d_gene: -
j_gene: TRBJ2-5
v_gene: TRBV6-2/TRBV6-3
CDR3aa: CASSYSARAETQYF
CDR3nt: TGTGCCAGCAGTTACTCGGCTAGGGCGGAGACCCAGTACTTC

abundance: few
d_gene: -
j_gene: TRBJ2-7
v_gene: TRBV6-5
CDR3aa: CASRTGARPYEQYF
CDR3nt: TGTGCCAGCAGAACCGGAGCTAGACCCTACGAGCAGTACTTC

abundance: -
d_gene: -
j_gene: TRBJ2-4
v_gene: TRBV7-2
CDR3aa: CASTFGGLQYF
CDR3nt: TGTGCCAGCACCTTCGGCGGACTTCAGTACTTC

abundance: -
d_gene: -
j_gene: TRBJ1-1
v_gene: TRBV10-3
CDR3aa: CAISFATRASEAFF
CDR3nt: TGTGCCATCAGCTTTGCAACCCGGGCCTCTGAAGCTTTCTTT

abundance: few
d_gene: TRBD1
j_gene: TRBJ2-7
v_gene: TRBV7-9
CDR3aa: CASSHPGQGFHEQYF
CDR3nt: TGTGCCAGCAGCCATCCGGGACAGGGGTTCCACGAGCAGTACTTC

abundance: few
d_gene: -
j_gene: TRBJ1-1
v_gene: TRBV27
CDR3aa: CASSFGVVTEAFF
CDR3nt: TGTGCCAGCAGTTTTGGGGTGGTCACTGAAGCTTTCTTT

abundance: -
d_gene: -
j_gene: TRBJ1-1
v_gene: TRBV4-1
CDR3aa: CASSLHLGRGEVENTEAFF
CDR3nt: TGCGCCAGCAGCCTGCACCTTGGAAGGGGCGAGGTGGAGAACACTGAAGCTTTCTTT

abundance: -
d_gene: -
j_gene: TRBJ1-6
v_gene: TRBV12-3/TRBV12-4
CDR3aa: CASSFGNSPLHF
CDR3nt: TGTGCCAGCAGTTTCGGCAATTCACCCCTCCACTTT

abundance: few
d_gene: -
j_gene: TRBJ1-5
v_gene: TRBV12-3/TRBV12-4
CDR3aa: CASSLGSQGNQPQHF
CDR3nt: TGTGCCAGCAGTTTAGGCAGTCAGGGTAATCAGCCCCAGCATTTT

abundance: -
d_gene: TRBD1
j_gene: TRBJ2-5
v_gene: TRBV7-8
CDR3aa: CASSFDREETQYF
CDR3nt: TGTGCCAGCAGCTTTGACAGGGAAGAGACCCAGTACTTC

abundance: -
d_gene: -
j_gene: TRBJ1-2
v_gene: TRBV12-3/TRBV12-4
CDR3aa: CASSPTGPRDF
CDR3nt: TGTGCCAGCAGCCCCACCGGGCCACGGGACTTC

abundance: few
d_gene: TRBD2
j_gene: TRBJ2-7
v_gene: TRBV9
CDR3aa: CASSRSGGMSYEQYF
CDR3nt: TGTGCCAGCAGCCGTAGCGGGGGGATGTCCTACGAGCAGTACTTC

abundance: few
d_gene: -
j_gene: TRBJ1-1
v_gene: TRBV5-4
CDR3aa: CAFKTSDRMNTEAFF
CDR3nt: TGTGCCTTCAAAACCTCGGACAGAATGAACACTGAAGCTTTCTTT

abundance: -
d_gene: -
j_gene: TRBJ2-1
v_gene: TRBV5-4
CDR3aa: CATQPLLSYNEQFF
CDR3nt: TGTGCCACCCAGCCCCTGCTATCCTACAATGAGCAGTTCTTC

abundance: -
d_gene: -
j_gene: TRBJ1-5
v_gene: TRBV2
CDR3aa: CASSEYVLGDQPQHF
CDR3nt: TGTGCCAGCAGTGAATATGTGTTGGGCGATCAGCCCCAGCATTTT

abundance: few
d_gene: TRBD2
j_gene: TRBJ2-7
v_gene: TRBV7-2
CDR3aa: CASSLMGTTYEQYF
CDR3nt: TGTGCCAGCAGCTTAATGGGGACTACCTACGAGCAGTACTTC

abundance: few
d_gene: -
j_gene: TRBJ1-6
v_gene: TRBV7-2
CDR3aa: CASSLATGLRHSPLHF
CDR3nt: TGTGCCAGCAGCTTAGCCACAGGGCTTAGACATTCACCCCTCCACTTT

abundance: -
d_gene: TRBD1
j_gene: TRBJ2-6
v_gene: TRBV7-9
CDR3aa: CASSLLPRGRNGANVLTF
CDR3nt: TGTGCCAGCAGCTTGCTGCCCAGGGGGCGTAATGGGGCCAACGTCCTGACTTTC

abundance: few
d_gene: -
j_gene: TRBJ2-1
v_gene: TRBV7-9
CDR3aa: CASDLPGGAYNEQFF
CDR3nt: TGTGCCAGCGACCTTCCCGGGGGCGCCTACAATGAGCAGTTCTTC

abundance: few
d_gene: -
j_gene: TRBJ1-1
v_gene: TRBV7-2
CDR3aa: CASSLSSAGWAEAFF
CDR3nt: TGTGCCAGCAGCTTATCATCCGCGGGGTGGGCTGAAGCTTTCTTT

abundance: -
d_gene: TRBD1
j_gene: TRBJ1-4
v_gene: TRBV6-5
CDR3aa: CASSYRTGYEKLFF
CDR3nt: TGTGCCAGCAGTTACAGGACAGGGTATGAAAAACTGTTTTTT